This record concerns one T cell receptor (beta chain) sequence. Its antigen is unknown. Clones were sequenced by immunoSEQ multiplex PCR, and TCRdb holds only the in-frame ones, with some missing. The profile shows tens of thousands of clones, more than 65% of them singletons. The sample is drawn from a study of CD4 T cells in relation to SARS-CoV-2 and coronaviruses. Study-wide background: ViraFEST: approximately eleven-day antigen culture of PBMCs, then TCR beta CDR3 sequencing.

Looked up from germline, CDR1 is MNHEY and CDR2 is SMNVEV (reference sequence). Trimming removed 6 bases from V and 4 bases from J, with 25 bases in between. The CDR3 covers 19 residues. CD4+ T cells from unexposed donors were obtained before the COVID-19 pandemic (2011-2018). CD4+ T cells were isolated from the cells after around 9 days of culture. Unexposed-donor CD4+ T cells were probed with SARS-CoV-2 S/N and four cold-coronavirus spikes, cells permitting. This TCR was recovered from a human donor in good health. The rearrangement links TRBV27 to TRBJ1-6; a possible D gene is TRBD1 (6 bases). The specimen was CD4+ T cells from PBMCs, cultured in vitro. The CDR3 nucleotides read TGTGCCAGCAGCTTTATAAGAAGGAAAGGGGGGAGTTATAATTCACCCCTCCACTTT. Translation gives CASSFIRRKGGSYNSPLHF.